The 21 T cell receptor beta chains below were found in one sample sequenced in a study of T cell repertoires in ileal Crohn's disease (dated by TCRdb to about 2019). Libraries were made using the immunoSEQ multiplex PCR assay. In TCRdb, the immuneACCESS table is reduced to in-frame sequences with V and J assigned. These tables do not hold every clone; where another copy was compared, an unresolved V gene accounts for under half, and the others remain unexplained. The sample yields a few thousand clones; just under 85% were counted once. The ten largest clones capture roughly 6.2% of the sample. The sample comprised ileal tissue. These TCRs come from an adult with Crohn's disease.

This rearrangement joins TRBV19 to TRBJ2-7; 7 bases fit TRBD1. Germline CDR1 is LNHDA and CDR2 is SQIVND (reference sequence). The CDR3 spans 15 residues. The V gene end was trimmed by 6 bases and the J gene end by 1 base; junction bases not matched to a gene: 9. CDR3 bases: TGTGCCAGTAGGCGGACCGGGACAGAGTCCTACGAGCAGTACTTC. It specifies CASRRTGTESYEQYF.

The chain combines TRBV2 with TRBJ1-5; 9 bases map to TRBD1. Per germline, CDR1 SNHLY and CDR2 FYNNEI. The length of the CDR3 is 16 residues. V lost 5 bases, J lost 7 bases, and 12 bases stayed unmatched. The CDR3 bases are TGTGCCAGCAGTTCGACAGGGGGAACGATAGGGCAGCCCCAGCATTTT. Translated, it gives CASSSTGGTIGQPQHF.

V usage is TRBV18 and J usage is TRBJ1-6, with D unresolved. Germline CDR1 KGHSH, CDR2 LQKENI. The CDR3 runs 14 residues. The V end lost 2 bases, the J end lost 8 bases, and 10 bases lay between the germline ends. CDR3 sequence reads: CASSPNGYDSPLHF. The CDR3 region has the DNA TGTGCCAGCTCACCAAACGGTTACGATTCACCCCTCCACTTT.

Only a few counts were recorded for this clone. The V gene is TRBV13, the J gene TRBJ2-1; 8 positions match TRBD1. The V gene end was trimmed by 3 bases and the J gene end by 6 bases; junction bases not matched to a gene: 10. Germline V gene sequence: CDR1 PRHDT, CDR2 FYEKMQ (reference sequence). The CDR3 loop spans 16 amino acids. The CDR3: CASSFSYGQGFNEQFF. The CDR3 nucleotides read TGTGCCAGCAGCTTTAGTTACGGACAGGGATTCAATGAGCAGTTCTTC.

This sequence joins TRBV5-1 and TRBJ2-1; D call uncertain. The CDR3 is 12 amino acids. V lost 4 bases, J lost 2 bases, and 4 bases lay in between. From germline, CDR1 is SGHRS and CDR2 YFSETQ. The DNA of the CDR3 is TGCGCCAGCAGCGAGGCCTACAATGAGCAGTTCTTC. Its protein is CASSEAYNEQFF.

J is TRBJ1-4 and V is TRBV6-1; TRBD1 aligns across 7 bases. V dropped 4 bases and J dropped 2; count of bases not matched to a gene: 10. The CDR3 loop spans 17 amino acids. Germline assignment: CDR1 MNHNS and CDR2 SASEGT. This chain's CDR3 is CASSVIPPGQTNEKLFF. The DNA for the CDR3 is TGTGCCAGCAGTGTTATTCCGCCGGGACAGACTAATGAAAAACTGTTTTTT.

This rearrangement joins TRBV5-4 to TRBJ1-4, with D possibly matching TRBD1 (5 bases). CDR3 size: 15 residues. Trimming removed 1 base from V and 6 bases from J, with 13 bases in between. Germline assignment: CDR1 SGHNT and CDR2 YYREEE (reference sequence). CDR3 residues: CASSLSAGVDEKLFF. The CDR3, as DNA: TGTGCCAGCAGCTTGTCGGCGGGGGTGGATGAAAAACTGTTTTTT.

The DNA for the CDR3 is TGCGCCAGCAGGCCAGGGGCGTCCGGCGTCGGCTACGAGCAGTACTTC. It codes for CASRPGASGVGYEQYF. This chain uses TRBV5-1 with TRBJ2-7; perhaps TRBD1 as D (6 bases). Germline V gene sequence: CDR1 SGHRS, CDR2 YFSETQ. V was clipped by 5 bases and J by 3 bases, with 21 bases between them. CDR3 size: 16 residues. Drawing the rest from reference TRBV5-1 and TRBJ2-7, the complete variable domain is KAGVTQTPRYLIKTRGQQVTLSCSPISGHRSVSWYQQTPGQGLQFLFEYFSETQRNKGNFPGRFSGRQFSNSRSEMNVSTLELGDSALYLCASRPGASGVGYEQYFGPGTRLTVT.

This clone is a singleton in its sample. V usage is TRBV18 and J usage is TRBJ2-3; TRBD2 agrees at 8 bases. The CDR3 extends over 16 amino acids. V lost 3 bases and J lost 1; bases outside the gene matches: 6. Germline V lookup: CDR1 KGHSH, CDR2 LQKENI. This CDR3 is CASSPQSGGGTDTQYF. CDR3 DNA: TGTGCCAGCTCACCCCAAAGCGGGGGCGGCACAGATACGCAGTATTTT.

The chain carries TRBV19 and TRBJ1-1; D is uncertain. The CDR3 runs to 12 residues. The V gene's germline CDR1 is LNHDA and CDR2 SQIVND (reference sequence). V was trimmed by 10 bases and J by 3 bases, leaving 12 bases between them. This CDR3 is CATLFRDTEAFF. DNA of the CDR3: TGTGCCACCCTTTTCCGGGACACTGAAGCTTTCTTT.

This clone was detected once. The chain has TRBV7-2 and TRBJ1-1, with D uncertain. The CDR3 runs to 16 residues. The V gene lost 0 bases and the J gene lost 0 bases, with 11 bases spanning the gap. Germline V gene data show CDR1 as SGHTA and CDR2 as FQGNSA. The CDR3 DNA is TGTGCCAGCAGCTTAGCTGCCCTGTACTTGAACACTGAAGCTTTCTTT. This translates into CASSLAALYLNTEAFF.

The J gene is TRBJ1-5, the V gene TRBV6-4; the D gene is possibly TRBD1 (5 bases). V was clipped by 4 bases and J by 0 bases, with 10 bases between them. The CDR3 is 15 residues long. Germline assignment: CDR1 MRHNA and CDR2 SNTAGT. The chain's CDR3 is CASSATVDSNQPQHF. The CDR3 DNA reads TGTGCCAGCAGTGCGACAGTAGATAGCAATCAGCCCCAGCATTTT.

The chain uses TRBV6-6 and TRBJ1-4, with 7 bases aligning to TRBD1. V lost 0 bases, J lost 5 bases, and 3 bases stayed unmatched. The CDR3 covers 15 residues. The germline V gene encodes CDR1 MNHNY and CDR2 SVGAGI (reference sequence). The CDR3 loop is CASSYSGTVNEKLFF. The CDR3 DNA reads TGTGCCAGCAGTTACTCCGGGACAGTCAATGAAAAACTGTTTTTT.

The V and J genes are TRBV18 and TRBJ1-6; 10 positions agree with TRBD1. Germline CDR1 reads KGHSH; CDR2 reads LQKENI. V shed 6 bases, J shed 3 bases, and the junction held 8 bases outside the gene matches. The CDR3 runs 17 residues. For the CDR3, the DNA is TGTGCCAGCTCTCGGGGGACAGGGGACGACTATAATTCACCCCTCCACTTT. As protein: CASSRGTGDDYNSPLHF.

The rearrangement joins TRBV15 to TRBJ2-1, with 15 bases aligning to TRBD2. The junction had 13 bases not matched to a gene; V was cut back by 1 base and J by 0 bases. Germline V gene sequence: CDR1 LNHNV, CDR2 YYDKDF (reference sequence). The CDR3 sequence is 22 residues long. In DNA form, the CDR3 reads TGTGCCACCAGCAGAGGGAGGACTAGCGGGGGGGCGAGTGGGAGCTCCTACAATGAGCAGTTCTTC. Protein product: CATSRGRTSGGASGSSYNEQFF.

The chain carries TRBV7-2 and TRBJ1-4, with D perhaps TRBD1 (5 bases). This CDR3 comprises 15 residues. Between the trimmed V and J ends, which lost 2 bases and 3 bases, there was a span of 10 bases. Germline loops: CDR1 SGHTA, CDR2 FQGNSA. The CDR3 coding sequence is TGTGCCAGCAGCTTACCGACAGCGCCTAATGAAAAACTGTTTTTT. Amino acid sequence: CASSLPTAPNEKLFF.

This clone was seen only a few times. V is TRBV18 and J is TRBJ2-3, with D maybe TRBD2 (6 bases). The CDR3 extends over 13 amino acids. Looked up from germline, CDR1 is KGHSH and CDR2 is LQKENI. V lost 4 bases and J lost 3, with 8 bases in between. This CDR3 reads CASSLGGTDTQYF. In DNA form, the CDR3 reads TGTGCCAGCTCACTCGGAGGGACAGATACGCAGTATTTT.

The V call is TRBV27, the J call TRBJ1-1; D is unclear. The V gene lost 7 bases and the J gene lost 1 base, with 10 bases spanning the gap. The CDR3 covers 13 residues. CDR1 and CDR2 from the germline V gene are MNHEY and SMNVEV (reference sequence). Here the CDR3 reads CASKGGQNTEAFF. The CDR3 coding sequence is TGTGCCAGCAAGGGAGGCCAGAACACTGAAGCTTTCTTT.

This clone has a single count. This rearrangement joins TRBV28 to TRBJ2-7, with D maybe TRBD2 (5 bases). The CDR3 covers 12 residues. Germline assignment: CDR1 MDHEN and CDR2 SYDVKM. V shed 2 bases and J shed 9 bases, with 11 bases lying between them. The CDR3 loop is CASSLREQRQYF. DNA of the CDR3: TGTGCCAGCAGTTTAAGGGAGCAGCGGCAGTACTTC. The complete variable domain, with remaining parts taken from reference TRBV28 and TRBJ2-7, reads DVKVTQSSRYLVKRTGEKVFLECVQDMDHENMFWYRQDPGLGLRLIYFSYDVKMKEKGDIPEGYSVSREKKERFSLILESASTNQTSMYLCASSLREQRQYFGPGTRLTVT.

V and J are TRBV4-2 and TRBJ1-6; unclear D gene. Trimming pared 1 base from V and 7 bases from J, leaving 8 bases between. The CDR3 sequence is 14 residues long. Germline V CDR1 and CDR2: LGHNA, YNFKEQ. The CDR3 reads CASSQGTKNSPLHF. The CDR3 DNA reads as TGTGCCAGCAGCCAAGGGACTAAGAATTCACCCCTCCACTTT.

V and J are TRBV5-1 and TRBJ1-6, with a weak D call TRBD1 (5 bases). V shed 0 bases and J shed 10 bases, with 14 bases lying between them. Germline V CDR1 and CDR2: SGHRS, YFSETQ. The CDR3 is 15 amino acids. Here the CDR3 reads CASSLADRVSSPLHF. For the CDR3, the DNA is TGCGCCAGCAGCTTGGCCGACAGAGTCAGCTCACCCCTCCACTTT.